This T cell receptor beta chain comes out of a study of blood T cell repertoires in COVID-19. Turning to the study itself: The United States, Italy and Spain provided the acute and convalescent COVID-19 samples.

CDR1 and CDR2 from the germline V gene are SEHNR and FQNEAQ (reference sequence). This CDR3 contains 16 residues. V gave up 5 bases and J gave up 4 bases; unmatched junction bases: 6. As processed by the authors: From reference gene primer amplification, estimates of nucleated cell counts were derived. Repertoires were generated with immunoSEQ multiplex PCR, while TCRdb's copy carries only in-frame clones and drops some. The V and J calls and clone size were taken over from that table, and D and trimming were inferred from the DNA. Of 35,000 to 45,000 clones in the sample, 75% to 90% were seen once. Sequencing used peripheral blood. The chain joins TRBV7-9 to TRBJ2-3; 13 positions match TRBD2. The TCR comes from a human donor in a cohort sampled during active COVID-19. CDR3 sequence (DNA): TGTGCCAGCAGCGTACGGACTAGCGGGAGTCCAGATACGCAGTATTTT. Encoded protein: CASSVRTSGSPDTQYF.